The 10 T cell receptor beta chains reported below all come from one sample, sequenced in a study of T cells in Graves' hyperthyroidism and ophthalmopathy. RNA transcripts were the template for amplifying TCR beta CDR3 regions. TCR CDR3 underwent first-round RT-PCR with the HTBI primer set. TCRdb re-derived calls from the multiplex PCR reads in MiXCR, one entry per CDR3 protein. This repertoire shows 350,000 to 400,000 distinct CDR3 sequences, 19% found once; its top ten account for around 3.6%. The sample taken for sequencing was blood. The receptors here all came from a young woman with Graves' hyperthyroidism.

This clonotype came up many times. V usage is TRBV2 and J usage is TRBJ2-7; perhaps TRBD1 as D (6 bases). CDR3 length: 14 amino acids. Deletions cut 7 bases from V and 1 base from J, with 14 bases between. Germline lookup yields CDR1 SNHLY and CDR2 FYNNEI. CDR3 loop: CASTPGQLSYEQYF. CDR3 in DNA: TGTGCCAGCACCCCAGGACAGCTATCCTACGAGCAGTACTTC.

The table lists this clonotype with many counts. The chain links TRBV11-3 to TRBJ2-7, with 7 bases that match TRBD1. The V gene end was trimmed by 5 bases and the J gene end by 7 bases; junction bases not matched to a gene: 5. The CDR3 extends over 12 amino acids. Germline values: CDR1 SGHNT, CDR2 YENEEA. The CDR3 DNA reads TGTGCCAGCAGCGCCCAGGGGGATGAGCAGTACTTC. Amino acids: CASSAQGDEQYF.

This clonotype has at least ten counts. J is TRBJ1-1 and V is TRBV6-1, with D possibly TRBD1 on 6 matching bases. This CDR3 contains 15 residues. V was clipped by 3 bases and J by 1 base, with 12 bases between them. The V gene's germline CDR1 is MNHNS and CDR2 SASEGT. This chain's CDR3 is CASSDQQGSNTEAFF. CDR3 bases: TGTGCCAGCAGTGACCAACAGGGTTCGAACACTGAAGCTTTCTTT.

The chain uses TRBV11-2 and TRBJ1-2; D might be TRBD1 (6 bases). V lost 5 bases, J lost 11 bases, and 18 bases lay in between. This CDR3 is built from 13 residues. Looked up from germline, CDR1 is SGHAT and CDR2 is FQNNGV. The CDR3 coding sequence is TGTGCCAGCAGCGTAGGGGGGCAGGACGTATACACCTTC. Amino acids: CASSVGGQDVYTF.

This clonotype was detected ten times or more. The chain links TRBV30 to TRBJ2-5, with a weak D call TRBD2 (7 bases). Germline V lookup: CDR1 GTSNPN, CDR2 SVGIG (reference sequence). The CDR3 covers 16 residues. Trimming took off 6 bases at V and 2 bases at J, with 22 bases between the two ends. The CDR3 sequence is CACYPRRGAPQETQYF. CDR3 DNA: TGTGCCTGTTACCCTAGACGGGGGGCGCCACAAGAGACCCAGTACTTC.

This clonotype was seen a few times. The gene calls are TRBV6-1 and TRBJ1-1; D possibly corresponds to TRBD1 (6 bases). The CDR3 loop spans 14 amino acids. Germline CDR1 reads MNHNS; CDR2 reads SASEGT. V dropped 2 bases and J dropped 11 bases, with 18 bases sitting between them. DNA for the CDR3: TGTGCCAGCAGTGAACCTTATCCCGGGACAATGGCTTTCTTT. Its translation: CASSEPYPGTMAFF.

This clonotype was detected ten times or more. The chain joins TRBV30 to TRBJ2-5; TRBD1 is a possible D gene (6 bases). Trimming cost V 8 bases and J 5 bases, with 15 bases left between them. The CDR3 is 12 residues long. The germline gives CDR1 GTSNPN, CDR2 SVGIG (reference sequence). In DNA form, the CDR3 reads TGTGCCGCGGTGGGGGCCCGGGAGACCCAGTACTTC. It translates to CAAVGARETQYF.

This clonotype appeared many times. The V call is TRBV20-1, the J call TRBJ2-2, with D unresolved. CDR3 length: 12 residues. CDR1 is DFQATT and CDR2 is SNEGSKA in the germline V gene (reference sequence). Trimming removed 4 bases at V and 8 bases at J, with 11 bases between. CDR3: CSATGSPGELFF. The CDR3 DNA reads TGCAGTGCTACAGGTTCTCCGGGGGAGCTGTTTTTT.

The rearrangement uses TRBV6-1 and TRBJ2-5; 11 bases are shared with TRBD2. V trimming: 7 bases; J trimming: 2 bases; junction bases outside the gene matches: 0. This CDR3 contains 13 residues. Germline V gives CDR1 MNHNS, CDR2 SASEGT. As DNA, the CDR3 is TGTGCCAGCATAGCGGGGGGGCAAGAGACCCAGTACTTC. It specifies CASIAGGQETQYF.

This clonotype was found many times. The chain employs TRBV19 and TRBJ1-5, with D hard to call. The length of the CDR3 is 9 residues. Germline CDR1 and CDR2: LNHDA and SQIVND (reference sequence). The ends were cut back, 6 bases at V and 9 bases at J, with 3 bases in the middle. CDR3 coding DNA: TGTGCCAGTAGAGGGCCCCAGCATTTT. The encoded protein is CASRGPQHF.